This T cell receptor (beta chain) was sequenced during a study of blood T cell repertoires in COVID-19. Whole-study context: The United States, Italy and Spain provided the acute and convalescent COVID-19 samples. Sources were T cells, B-cell-depleted T cells, or PBMCs; the material itself was cDNA or gDNA.

Only in-frame clones appear in the TCRdb table, and some are missing; sequencing was by immunoSEQ multiplex PCR. The sample carries 200,000 to 250,000 clones, 65% to 90% recorded once. Sequencing was carried out using peripheral blood. This receptor was identified in a woman aged 45-59 years with acute or convalescent COVID-19.

CDR3 sequence: CASSLTSGRTDTQYF. The CDR3, as DNA: TGTGCCAGCAGCCTGACTAGCGGGCGCACAGATACGCAGTATTTT. This rearrangement joins TRBV11-3 to TRBJ2-3, with 10 bases matching TRBD2. The ends lost 5 bases at V and 1 base at J; junction bases unmatched: 3. The length of the CDR3 is 15 residues. Germline V gives CDR1 SGHNT, CDR2 YENEEA.